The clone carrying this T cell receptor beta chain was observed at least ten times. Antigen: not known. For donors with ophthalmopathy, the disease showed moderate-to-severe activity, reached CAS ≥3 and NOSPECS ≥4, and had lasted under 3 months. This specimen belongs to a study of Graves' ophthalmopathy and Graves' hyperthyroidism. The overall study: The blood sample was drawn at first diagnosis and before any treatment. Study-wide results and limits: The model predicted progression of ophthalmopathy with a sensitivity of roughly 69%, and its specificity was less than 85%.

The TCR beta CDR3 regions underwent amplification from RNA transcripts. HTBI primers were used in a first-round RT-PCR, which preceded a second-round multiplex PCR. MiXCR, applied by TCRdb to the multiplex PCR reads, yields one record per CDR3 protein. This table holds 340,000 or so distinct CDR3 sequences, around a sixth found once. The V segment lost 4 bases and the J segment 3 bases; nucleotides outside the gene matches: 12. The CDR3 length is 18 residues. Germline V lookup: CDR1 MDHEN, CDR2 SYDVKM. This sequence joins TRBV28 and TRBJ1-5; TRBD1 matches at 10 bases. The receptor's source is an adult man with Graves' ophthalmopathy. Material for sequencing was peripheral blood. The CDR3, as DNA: TGTGCCAGCAGTTGGGAATTAGACAGGGGGCCCCACAATCAGCCCCAGCATTTT. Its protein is CASSWELDRGPHNQPQHF.